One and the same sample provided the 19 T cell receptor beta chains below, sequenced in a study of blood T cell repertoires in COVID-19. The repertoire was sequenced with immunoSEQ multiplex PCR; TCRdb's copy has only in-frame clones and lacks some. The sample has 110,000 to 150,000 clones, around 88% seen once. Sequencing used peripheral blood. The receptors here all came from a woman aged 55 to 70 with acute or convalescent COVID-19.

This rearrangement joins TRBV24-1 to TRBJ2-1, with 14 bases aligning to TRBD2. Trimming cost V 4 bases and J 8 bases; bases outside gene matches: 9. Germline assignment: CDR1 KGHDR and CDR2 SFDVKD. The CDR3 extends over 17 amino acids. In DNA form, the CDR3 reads TGTGCCACCAGTGACAAGACTAGCGGGGGGGCCTTGTATGAGCAGTTCTTC. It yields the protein CATSDKTSGGALYEQFF.

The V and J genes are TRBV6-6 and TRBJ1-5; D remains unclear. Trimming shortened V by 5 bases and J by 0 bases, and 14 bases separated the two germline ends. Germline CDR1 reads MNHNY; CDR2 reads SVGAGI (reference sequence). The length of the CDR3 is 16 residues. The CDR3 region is CASSRQGGSSNQPQHF. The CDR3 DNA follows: TGTGCCAGCAGTAGACAAGGTGGTTCTAGCAATCAGCCCCAGCATTTT.

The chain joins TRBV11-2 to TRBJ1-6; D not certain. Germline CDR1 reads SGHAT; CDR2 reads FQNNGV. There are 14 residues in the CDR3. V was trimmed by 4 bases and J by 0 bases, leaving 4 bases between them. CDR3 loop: CASSSSSYNSPLHF. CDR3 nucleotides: TGTGCCAGCAGCTCGAGCTCCTATAATTCACCCCTCCACTTT.

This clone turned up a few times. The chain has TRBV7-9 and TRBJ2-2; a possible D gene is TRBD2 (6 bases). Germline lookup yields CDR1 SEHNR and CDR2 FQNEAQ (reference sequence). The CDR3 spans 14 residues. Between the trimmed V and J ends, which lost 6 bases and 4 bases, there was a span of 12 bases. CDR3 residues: CASREGRGTGELFF. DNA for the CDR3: TGTGCCAGCAGGGAGGGACGGGGCACCGGGGAGCTGTTTTTT. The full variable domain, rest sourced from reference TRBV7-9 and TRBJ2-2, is DTGVSQNPRHKITKRGQNVTFRCDPISEHNRLYWYRQTLGQGPEFLTYFQNEAQLEKSRLLSDRFSAERPKGSFSTLEIQRTEQGDSAMYLCASREGRGTGELFFGEGSRLTVL.

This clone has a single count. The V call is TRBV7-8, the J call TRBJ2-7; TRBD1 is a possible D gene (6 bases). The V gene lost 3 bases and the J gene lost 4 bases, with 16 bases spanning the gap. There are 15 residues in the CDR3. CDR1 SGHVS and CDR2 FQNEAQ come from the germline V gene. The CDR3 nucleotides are TGTGCCAGCAGCTTGGCGCCAGGGGTAGTTTACGAGCAGTACTTC. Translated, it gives CASSLAPGVVYEQYF.

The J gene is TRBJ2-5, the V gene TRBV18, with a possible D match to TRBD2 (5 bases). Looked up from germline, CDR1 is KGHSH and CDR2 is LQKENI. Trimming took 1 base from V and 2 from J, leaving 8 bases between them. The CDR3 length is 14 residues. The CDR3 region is CASSPRGQQETQYF. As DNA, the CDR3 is TGTGCCAGCTCACCACGCGGGCAGCAAGAGACCCAGTACTTC.

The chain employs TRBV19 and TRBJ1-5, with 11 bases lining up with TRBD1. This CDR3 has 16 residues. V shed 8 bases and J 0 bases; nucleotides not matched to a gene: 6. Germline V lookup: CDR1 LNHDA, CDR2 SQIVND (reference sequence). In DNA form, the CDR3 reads TGTGCCAGTTCTGGACAGGGGGCCACTAGCAATCAGCCCCAGCATTTT. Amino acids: CASSGQGATSNQPQHF.

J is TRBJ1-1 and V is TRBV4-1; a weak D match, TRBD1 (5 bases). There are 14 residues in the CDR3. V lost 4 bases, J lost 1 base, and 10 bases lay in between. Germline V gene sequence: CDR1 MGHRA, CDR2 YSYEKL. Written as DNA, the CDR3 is TGCGCCAGCAGCCGAATGACAGCGAACACTGAAGCTTTCTTT. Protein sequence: CASSRMTANTEAFF.

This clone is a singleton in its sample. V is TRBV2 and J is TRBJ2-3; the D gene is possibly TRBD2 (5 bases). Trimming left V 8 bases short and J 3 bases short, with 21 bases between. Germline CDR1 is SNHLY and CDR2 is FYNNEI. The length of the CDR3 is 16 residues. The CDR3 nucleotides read TGTGCCAGCCAGCGGTCGGAGAGCTTAGGAACAGATACGCAGTATTTT. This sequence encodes CASQRSESLGTDTQYF. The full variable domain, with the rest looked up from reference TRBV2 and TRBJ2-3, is EPEVTQTPSHQVTQMGQEVILRCVPISNHLYFYWYRQILGQKVEFLVSFYNNEISEKSEIFDDQFSVERPDGSNFTLKIRSTKLEDSAMYFCASQRSESLGTDTQYFGPGTRLTVL.

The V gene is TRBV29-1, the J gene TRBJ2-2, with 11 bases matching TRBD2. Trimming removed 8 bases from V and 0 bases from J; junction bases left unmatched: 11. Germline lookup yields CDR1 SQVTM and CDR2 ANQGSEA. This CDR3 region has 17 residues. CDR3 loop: CSWTGTSGRSNTGELFF. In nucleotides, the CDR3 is TGCAGCTGGACCGGGACTAGCGGCCGATCGAACACCGGGGAGCTGTTTTTT.

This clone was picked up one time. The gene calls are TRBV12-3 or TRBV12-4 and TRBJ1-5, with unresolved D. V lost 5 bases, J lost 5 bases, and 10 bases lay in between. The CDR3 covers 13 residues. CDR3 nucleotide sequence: TGTGCCAGCAGTAGCCAGGAATATCAGCCCCAGCATTTT. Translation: CASSSQEYQPQHF.

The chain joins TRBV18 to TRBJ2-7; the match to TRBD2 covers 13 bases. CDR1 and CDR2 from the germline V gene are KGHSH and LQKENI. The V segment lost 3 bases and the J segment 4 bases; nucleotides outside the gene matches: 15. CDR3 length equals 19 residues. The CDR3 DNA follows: TGTGCCAGCTCACCTGTGACTGGGACTAGCGGGGCGCGGCTGTACGAGCAGTACTTC. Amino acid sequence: CASSPVTGTSGARLYEQYF.

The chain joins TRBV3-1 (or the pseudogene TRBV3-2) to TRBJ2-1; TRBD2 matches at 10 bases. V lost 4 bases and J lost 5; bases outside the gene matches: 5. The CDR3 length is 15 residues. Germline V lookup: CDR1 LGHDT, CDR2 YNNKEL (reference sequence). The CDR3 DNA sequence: TGTGCCAGCAGCCCCGGGACTAGCGAGCACAATGAGCAGTTCTTC. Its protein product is CASSPGTSEHNEQFF.

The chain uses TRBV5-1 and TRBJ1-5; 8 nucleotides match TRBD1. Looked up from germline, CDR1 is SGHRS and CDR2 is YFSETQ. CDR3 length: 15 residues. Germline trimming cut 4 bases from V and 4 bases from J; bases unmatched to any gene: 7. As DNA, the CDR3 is TGCGCCAGCAGCCTGGGGACAGGCACAAATCAGCCCCAGCATTTT. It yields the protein CASSLGTGTNQPQHF.

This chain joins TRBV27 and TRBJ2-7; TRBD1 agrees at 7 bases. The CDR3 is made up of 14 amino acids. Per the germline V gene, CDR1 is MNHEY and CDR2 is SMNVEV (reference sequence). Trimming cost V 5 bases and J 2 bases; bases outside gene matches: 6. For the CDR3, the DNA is TGTGCCAGCAGTACCGGGACAGCACCCTACGAGCAGTACTTC. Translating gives CASSTGTAPYEQYF.

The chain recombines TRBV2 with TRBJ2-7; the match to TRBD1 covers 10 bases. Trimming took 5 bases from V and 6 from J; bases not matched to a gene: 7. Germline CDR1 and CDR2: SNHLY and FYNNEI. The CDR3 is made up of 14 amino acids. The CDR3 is CASSSGQGLGEQYF. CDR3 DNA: TGTGCCAGCAGTTCGGGACAGGGGTTAGGCGAGCAGTACTTC.

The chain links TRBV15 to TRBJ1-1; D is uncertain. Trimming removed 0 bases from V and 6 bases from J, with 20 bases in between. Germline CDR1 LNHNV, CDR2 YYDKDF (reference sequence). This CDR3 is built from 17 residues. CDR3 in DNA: TGTGCCACCAGCAGAGATCCGTCTATTTTGCGGGCCGCTGAAGCTTTCTTT. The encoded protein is CATSRDPSILRAAEAFF.

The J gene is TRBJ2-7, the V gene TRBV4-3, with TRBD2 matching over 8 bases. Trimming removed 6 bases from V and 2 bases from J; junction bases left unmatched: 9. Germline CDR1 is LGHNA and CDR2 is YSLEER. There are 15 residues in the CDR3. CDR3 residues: CASSTGTRGTYEQYF. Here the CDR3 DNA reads TGCGCCAGCAGTACCGGGACTAGAGGGACCTACGAGCAGTACTTC.

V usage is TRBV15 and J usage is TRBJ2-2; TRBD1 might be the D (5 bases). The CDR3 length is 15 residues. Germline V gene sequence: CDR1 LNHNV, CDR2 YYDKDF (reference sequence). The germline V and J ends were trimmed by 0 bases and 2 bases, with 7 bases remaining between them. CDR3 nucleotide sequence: TGTGCCACCAGCAGAGACAGGGCCAACACCGGGGAGCTGTTTTTT. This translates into CATSRDRANTGELFF.